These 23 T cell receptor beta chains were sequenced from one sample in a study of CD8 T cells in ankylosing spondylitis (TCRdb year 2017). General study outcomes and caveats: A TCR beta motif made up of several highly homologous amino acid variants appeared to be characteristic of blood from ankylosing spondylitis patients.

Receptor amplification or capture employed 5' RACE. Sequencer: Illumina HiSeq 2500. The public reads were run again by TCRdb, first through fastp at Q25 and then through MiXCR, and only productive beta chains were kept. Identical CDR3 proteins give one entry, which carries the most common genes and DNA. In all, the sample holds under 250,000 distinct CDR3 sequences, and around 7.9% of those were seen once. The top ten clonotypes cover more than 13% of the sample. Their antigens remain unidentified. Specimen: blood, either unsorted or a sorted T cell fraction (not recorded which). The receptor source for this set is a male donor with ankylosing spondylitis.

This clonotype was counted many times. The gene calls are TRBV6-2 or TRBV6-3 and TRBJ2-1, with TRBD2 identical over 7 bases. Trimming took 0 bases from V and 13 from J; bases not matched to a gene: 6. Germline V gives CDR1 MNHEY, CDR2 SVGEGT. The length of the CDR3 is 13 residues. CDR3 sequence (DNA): TGTGCCAGCAGTTACTCCTGGGGACTACCCCAGTTCTTC. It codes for CASSYSWGLPQFF.

The DNA for the CDR3 is TGTGCCAGCAGTTACTCGGGTCGACAGGGGCAGTTCTTC. This sequence encodes CASSYSGRQGQFF. The chain employs TRBV6-2 or TRBV6-3 and TRBJ2-1; 7 nucleotides line up with TRBD1. This CDR3 spans 13 amino acids. CDR1 is MNHEY and CDR2 is SVGEGT in the germline V gene. V was clipped by 0 bases and J by 12 bases; unmatched bases: 5.

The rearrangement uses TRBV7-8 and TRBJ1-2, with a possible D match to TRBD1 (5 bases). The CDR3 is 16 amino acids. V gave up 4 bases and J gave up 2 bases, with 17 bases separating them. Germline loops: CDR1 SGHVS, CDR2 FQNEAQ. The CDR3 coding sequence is TGTGCCAGCAGCTCCGGGGGAGTTCAAGGAAACTATGGCTACACCTTC. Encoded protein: CASSSGGVQGNYGYTF.

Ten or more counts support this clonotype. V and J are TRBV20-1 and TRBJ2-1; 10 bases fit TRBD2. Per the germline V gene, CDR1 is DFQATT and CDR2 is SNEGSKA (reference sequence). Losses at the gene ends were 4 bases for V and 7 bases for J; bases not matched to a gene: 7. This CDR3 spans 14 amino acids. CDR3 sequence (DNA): TGCAGTGCTAATAGCGGGGGGCAGGGAAATGAGCAGTTCTTC. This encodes CSANSGGQGNEQFF.

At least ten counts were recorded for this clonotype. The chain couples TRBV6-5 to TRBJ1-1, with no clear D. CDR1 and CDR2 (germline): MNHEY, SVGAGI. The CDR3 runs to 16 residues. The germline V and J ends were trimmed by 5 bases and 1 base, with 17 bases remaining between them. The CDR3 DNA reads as TGTGCCAGCAGTAAACCTGGGTGGCAACCGAACACTGAAGCTTTCTTT. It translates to CASSKPGWQPNTEAFF.

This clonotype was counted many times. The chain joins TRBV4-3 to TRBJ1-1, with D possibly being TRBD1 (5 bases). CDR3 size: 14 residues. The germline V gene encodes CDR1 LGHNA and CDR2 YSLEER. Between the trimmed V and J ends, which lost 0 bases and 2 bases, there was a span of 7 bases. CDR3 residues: CASSQEGTNTEAFF. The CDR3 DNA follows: TGCGCCAGCAGCCAAGAAGGGACTAACACTGAAGCTTTCTTT.

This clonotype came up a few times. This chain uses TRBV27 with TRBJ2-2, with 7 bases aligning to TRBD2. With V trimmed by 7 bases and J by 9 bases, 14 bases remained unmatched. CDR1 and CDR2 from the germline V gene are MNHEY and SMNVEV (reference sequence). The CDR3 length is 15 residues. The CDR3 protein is CASTPGGTLLRELFF. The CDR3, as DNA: TGTGCCAGCACCCCCGGGGGGACCCTTCTAAGGGAGCTGTTTTTT.

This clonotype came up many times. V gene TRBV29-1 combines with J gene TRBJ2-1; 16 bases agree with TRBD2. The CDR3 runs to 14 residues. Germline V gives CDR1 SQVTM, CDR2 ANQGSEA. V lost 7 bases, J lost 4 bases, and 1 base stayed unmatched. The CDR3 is CSGGLAGGYNEQFF. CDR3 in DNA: TGCAGCGGGGGACTAGCGGGGGGGTACAATGAGCAGTTCTTC.

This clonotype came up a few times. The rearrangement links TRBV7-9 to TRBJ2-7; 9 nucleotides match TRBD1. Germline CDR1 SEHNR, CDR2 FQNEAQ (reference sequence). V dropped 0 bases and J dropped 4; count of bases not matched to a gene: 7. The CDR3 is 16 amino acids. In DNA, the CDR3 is TGTGCCAGCAGCTTAGCCGCCGGGACAGGGCTGTACGAGCAGTACTTC. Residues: CASSLAAGTGLYEQYF.

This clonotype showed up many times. The CDR3 is CASTPLPSDGTIYF. The CDR3 DNA sequence: TGTGCCAGCACCCCCCTGCCCAGCGATGGTACCATATATTTT. The J gene is TRBJ1-3, the V gene TRBV12-3 or TRBV12-4; D call uncertain. CDR3 length: 14 amino acids. V lost 7 bases to trimming and J lost 10 bases, with 20 bases between them.

CDR3 nucleotides: TGTGCCTGGAGTACTACACCGAACACTGAAGCTTTCTTT. Encoded protein: CAWSTTPNTEAFF. The chain joins TRBV30 to TRBJ1-1; D is unresolved. Trimming left V 2 bases short and J 1 base short, with 8 bases between. The germline gives CDR1 GTSNPN, CDR2 SVGIG (reference sequence). The CDR3 sequence is 13 residues long.

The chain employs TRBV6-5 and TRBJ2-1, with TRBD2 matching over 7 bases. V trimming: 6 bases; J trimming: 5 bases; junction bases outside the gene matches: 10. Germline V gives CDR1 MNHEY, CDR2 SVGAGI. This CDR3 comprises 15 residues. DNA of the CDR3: TGTGCCAGCAGCTATGGGGCTAGCGGACACAATGAGCAGTTCTTC. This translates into CASSYGASGHNEQFF.

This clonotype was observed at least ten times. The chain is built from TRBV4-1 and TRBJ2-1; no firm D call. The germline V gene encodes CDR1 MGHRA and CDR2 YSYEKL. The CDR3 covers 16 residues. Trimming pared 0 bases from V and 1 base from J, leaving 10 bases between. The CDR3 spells CASSQDRMTSYNEQFF. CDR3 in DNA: TGCGCCAGCAGCCAAGATAGGATGACGTCCTACAATGAGCAGTTCTTC.

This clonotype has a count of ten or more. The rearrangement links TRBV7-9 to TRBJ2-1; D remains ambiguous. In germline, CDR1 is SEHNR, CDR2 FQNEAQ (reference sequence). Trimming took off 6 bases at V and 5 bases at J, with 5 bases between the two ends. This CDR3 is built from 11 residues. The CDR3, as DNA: TGTGCCAGCAGGACAAACAATGAGCAGTTCTTC. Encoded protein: CASRTNNEQFF.

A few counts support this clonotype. The CDR3 bases are TGTGCCAGCAGCTTAGGACTAGCGGGGGTAACTTCCTACAATGAGCAGTTCTTC. Amino acids: CASSLGLAGVTSYNEQFF. The rearrangement uses TRBV11-1 and TRBJ2-1; 12 bases agree with TRBD2. CDR3 length: 18 residues. J lost 1 base, V lost 1 base, and 5 bases had no gene match. Per germline, CDR1 SGHAT and CDR2 FQDESV (reference sequence).

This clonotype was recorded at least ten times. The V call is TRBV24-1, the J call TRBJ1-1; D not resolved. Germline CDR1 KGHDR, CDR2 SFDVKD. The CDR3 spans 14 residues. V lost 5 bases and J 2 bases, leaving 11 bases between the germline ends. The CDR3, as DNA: TGTGCCACCAGTGGGAGTGGCGGTAACACTGAAGCTTTCTTT. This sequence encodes CATSGSGGNTEAFF.

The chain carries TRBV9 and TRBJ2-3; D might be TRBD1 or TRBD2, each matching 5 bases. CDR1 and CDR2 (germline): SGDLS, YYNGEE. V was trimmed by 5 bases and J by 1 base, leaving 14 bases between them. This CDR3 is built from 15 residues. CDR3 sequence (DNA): TGTGCCAGCAGTCTTGGTAGGGGACGCACAGATACGCAGTATTTT. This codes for CASSLGRGRTDTQYF. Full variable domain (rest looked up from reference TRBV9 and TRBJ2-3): DSGVTQTPKHLITATGQRVTLRCSPRSGDLSVYWYQQSLDQGLQFLIQYYNGEERAKGNILERFSAQQFPDLHSELNLSSLELGDSALYFCASSLGRGRTDTQYFGPGTRLTVL.

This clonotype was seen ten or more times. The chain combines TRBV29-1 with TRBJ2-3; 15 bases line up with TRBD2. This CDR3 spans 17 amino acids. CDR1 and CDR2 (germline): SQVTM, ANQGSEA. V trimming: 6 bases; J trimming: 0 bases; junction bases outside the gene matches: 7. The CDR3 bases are TGCAGCGTGTCCGGGACTAGCGGGGGGACTAGCACAGATACGCAGTATTTT. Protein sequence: CSVSGTSGGTSTDTQYF.

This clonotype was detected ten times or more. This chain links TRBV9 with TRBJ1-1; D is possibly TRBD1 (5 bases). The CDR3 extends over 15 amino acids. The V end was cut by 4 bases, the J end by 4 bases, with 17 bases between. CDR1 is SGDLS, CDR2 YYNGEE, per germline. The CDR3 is CASSPAGTLGTEAFF. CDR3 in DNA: TGTGCCAGCAGCCCAGCCGGGACCCTGGGCACTGAAGCTTTCTTT.

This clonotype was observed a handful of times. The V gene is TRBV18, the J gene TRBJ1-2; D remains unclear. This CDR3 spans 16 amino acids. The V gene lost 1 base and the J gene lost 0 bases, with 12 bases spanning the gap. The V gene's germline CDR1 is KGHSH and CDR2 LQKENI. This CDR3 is CASSPQPRRANYGYTF. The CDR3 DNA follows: TGTGCCAGCTCACCACAACCCAGAAGGGCTAACTATGGCTACACCTTC.

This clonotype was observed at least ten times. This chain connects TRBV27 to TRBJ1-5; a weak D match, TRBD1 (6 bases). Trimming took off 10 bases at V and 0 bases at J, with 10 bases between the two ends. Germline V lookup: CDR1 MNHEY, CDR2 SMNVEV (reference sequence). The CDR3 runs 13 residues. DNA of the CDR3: TGTGCCACTGGACAGTTTAGCAATCAGCCCCAGCATTTT. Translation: CATGQFSNQPQHF.

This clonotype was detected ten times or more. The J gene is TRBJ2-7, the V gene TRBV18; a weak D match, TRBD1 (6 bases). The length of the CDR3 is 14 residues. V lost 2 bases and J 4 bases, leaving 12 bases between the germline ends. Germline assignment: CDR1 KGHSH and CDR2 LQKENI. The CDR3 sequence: CASSPADSWYEQYF. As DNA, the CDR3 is TGTGCCAGCTCACCAGCGGACAGTTGGTACGAGCAGTACTTC.

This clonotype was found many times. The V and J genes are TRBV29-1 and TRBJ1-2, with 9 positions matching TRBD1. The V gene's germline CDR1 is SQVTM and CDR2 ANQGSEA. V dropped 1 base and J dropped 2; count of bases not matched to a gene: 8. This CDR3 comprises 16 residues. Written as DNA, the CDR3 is TGCAGCGTTGAAGCTCTGGACAGGGGTTCCAACTATGGCTACACCTTC. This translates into CSVEALDRGSNYGYTF.